This T cell receptor beta chain was recovered during a study of shared clonotypes between healthy human individuals. General study results and limits: The small donor group covered limited genetic and exposure diversity. As a rule, naive subsets had a larger estimated richness than memory subsets. When naive CD4 clonotypes were compared across several donors, approximately 5% were shared.

The input for sorted-subset replicate PCRs was around 0.2 ug DNA, about 30,000 T cell genomes. The repertoire was sequenced with immunoSEQ multiplex PCR; TCRdb's copy has only in-frame clones and lacks some. The sample carries 2 million to 2.5 million clones, over 85% recorded once. Comments on this clone: Its target is unknown.

The source material was naive CD4+ T cells sorted from blood. Sample subset: CD45RA+ positively selected. The clonotype was recovered from a man between 18 and 35 years old in good health.

DNA of the CDR3: TGCGCCAGCAGGGAGGGGACTTACCCTTTCGATGAGCAGTTCTTC. This encodes CASREGTYPFDEQFF. V is TRBV5-1 and J is TRBJ2-1, with a possible D match to TRBD2 (6 bases). The V end lost 5 bases, the J end lost 8 bases, and 20 bases lay between the germline ends. Germline V lookup: CDR1 SGHRS, CDR2 YFSETQ. This CDR3 region has 15 residues.